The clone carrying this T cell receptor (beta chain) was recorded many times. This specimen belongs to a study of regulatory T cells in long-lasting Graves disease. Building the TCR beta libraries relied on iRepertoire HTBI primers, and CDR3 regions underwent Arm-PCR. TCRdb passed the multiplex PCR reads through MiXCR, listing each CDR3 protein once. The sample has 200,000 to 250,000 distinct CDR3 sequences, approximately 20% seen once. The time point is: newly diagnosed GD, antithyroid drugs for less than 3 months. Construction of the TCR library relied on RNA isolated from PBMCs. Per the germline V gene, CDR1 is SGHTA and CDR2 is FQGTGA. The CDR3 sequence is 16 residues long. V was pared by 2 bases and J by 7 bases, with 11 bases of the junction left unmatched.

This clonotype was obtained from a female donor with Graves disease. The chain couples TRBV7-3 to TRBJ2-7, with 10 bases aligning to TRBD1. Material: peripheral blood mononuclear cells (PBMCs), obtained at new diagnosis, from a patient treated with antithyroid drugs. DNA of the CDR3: TGTGCCAGCAGCTTATGGTCCGGGACAGGGGCGGGAGAGCAGTACTTC. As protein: CASSLWSGTGAGEQYF.